One and the same sample provided the 4 T cell receptor beta chains below, sequenced in a study of blood T cell repertoires in COVID-19. Some clones are missing from TCRdb's copy, which holds only in-frame ones; the method was immunoSEQ multiplex PCR. The sample records 55,000 to 70,000 clones, 70% to 90% being singletons. Sequencing was performed on peripheral blood. Every receptor here comes from a middle-aged man with acute or convalescent COVID-19.

In its sample, this clone was seen once. The V gene is TRBV3-1 (or the pseudogene TRBV3-2), the J gene TRBJ1-2; tentative D call: TRBD1 (5 bases). The CDR3 is 13 amino acids. Germline loops: CDR1 LGHDT, CDR2 YNNKEL (reference sequence). Between the trimmed V and J ends, which lost 5 bases and 8 bases, there was a span of 15 bases. The CDR3 sequence is CASSLRGKRGYTF. The CDR3, as DNA: TGTGCCAGCAGCTTGCGGGGGAAGAGAGGCTACACCTTC.

The rearrangement links TRBV9 to TRBJ1-3; the match to TRBD1 covers 8 bases. This CDR3 has 16 residues. Germline V gene data show CDR1 as SGDLS and CDR2 as YYNGEE. Trimming cost V 0 bases and J 2 bases; bases outside gene matches: 4. The CDR3 protein is CASSVGQGKAGNTIYF. CDR3 nucleotide sequence: TGTGCCAGCAGCGTAGGACAGGGGAAGGCTGGAAACACCATATATTTT.

The J gene is TRBJ1-5, the V gene TRBV27; perhaps TRBD1 as D (6 bases). Germline lookup yields CDR1 MNHEY and CDR2 SMNVEV (reference sequence). The CDR3 totals 14 residues. V was pared by 3 bases and J by 3 bases, with 9 bases between. CDR3 in amino acids: CASSFDRYNQPQHF. Written as DNA, the CDR3 is TGTGCCAGCAGTTTCGACAGGTACAATCAGCCCCAGCATTTT.

The gene calls are TRBV9 and TRBJ2-7; D may be TRBD1 (6 bases). Germline V gene sequence: CDR1 SGDLS, CDR2 YYNGEE. The CDR3 covers 15 residues. V lost 0 bases and J lost 3, with 13 bases in between. CDR3 residues: CASSVAWTESYEQYF. The CDR3 DNA sequence: TGTGCCAGCAGCGTAGCGTGGACAGAGAGCTACGAGCAGTACTTC.